The rows below give T cell receptor beta chains drawn from one sample of a study of neurological immune-mediated disorders. TCRdb used MiXCR to reprocess the 5' RACE reads, holding one entry per CDR3 protein. The data hold some 68,000 distinct CDR3 sequences, with approximately 15% observed a single time. The specimen sequenced was PBMCs. These receptors were obtained from a female donor with HTLV-1-associated myelopathy (HAM/TSP). Each CDR3 is given with its conserved first and last residue. The order of the fields is CDR3 length, V gene, D gene, J gene, clone size, CDR3 DNA, CDR3 protein. D genes are given only for firm matches. Not all rows give a size; the values are once, few, many and, for expanded clones, a class.

length: 15; V: TRBV5-5; D: TRBD2; J: TRBJ2-7; size: few; DNA: TGTGCCAGCAGCTTGGAGGGCGGGGGGGTGTACGAGCAGTACTTC; CDR3: CASSLEGGGVYEQYF
length: 15; V: TRBV7-2; D: -; J: TRBJ2-3; size: many; DNA: TGTGCCAGCAGCTCCGCATTGAGGGAGAGGGATACGCAGTATTTT; CDR3: CASSSALRERDTQYF
length: 13; V: TRBV6-5; D: -; J: TRBJ2-7; size: -; DNA: TGTGCCAGCAGCTCGCCGGGAGTCTACGAGCAGTACTTC; CDR3: CASSSPGVYEQYF
length: 18; V: TRBV24-1; D: -; J: TRBJ2-1; size: many; DNA: TGTGCCACCAGTGACCCGCTCCCGGGAGAAGGGTCCTACAATGAGCAGTTCTTC; CDR3: CATSDPLPGEGSYNEQFF
length: 17; V: TRBV5-5; D: -; J: TRBJ2-6; size: many; DNA: TGTGCCAGCAGCTTCGGTCAGGGACTCTCTGGGGCCAACGTCCTGACTTTC; CDR3: CASSFGQGLSGANVLTF
length: 10; V: TRBV9; D: -; J: TRBJ2-7; size: many; DNA: TGTGCCAGCAGGGTATACGAGCAGTACTTC; CDR3: CASRVYEQYF
length: 12; V: TRBV20-1; D: TRBD1; J: TRBJ2-7; size: many; DNA: TGCAGTGCTAAGGACAGGGGCTACGAGCAGTACTTC; CDR3: CSAKDRGYEQYF
length: 17; V: TRBV4-1; D: TRBD1; J: TRBJ1-2; size: many; DNA: TGCGCCAGCAGCCAAGGGGGATTGGGACAGGGGAACTATGGCTACACCTTC; CDR3: CASSQGGLGQGNYGYTF
length: 19; V: TRBV5-1; D: TRBD2; J: TRBJ2-1; size: many; DNA: TGCGCCAGCAGCTTCCGACCGGGACTAGCGGGGGGCGCCTACAATGAGCAGTTCTTC; CDR3: CASSFRPGLAGGAYNEQFF
length: 15; V: TRBV5-6; D: -; J: TRBJ1-1; size: many; DNA: TGTGCCAGCAGCCGCCGGACAGAGAGGGGCACTGAAGCTTTCTTT; CDR3: CASSRRTERGTEAFF
length: 14; V: TRBV20-1; D: -; J: TRBJ1-1; size: many; DNA: TGCAGTGCTAGTATCCCGGGTCGGAACACTGAAGCTTTCTTT; CDR3: CSASIPGRNTEAFF
length: 13; V: TRBV12-3/TRBV12-4; D: TRBD1; J: TRBJ1-2; size: few; DNA: TGTGCCAGCAGTCGACAGGGTGCCTATGGCTACACCTTC; CDR3: CASSRQGAYGYTF
length: 13; V: TRBV10-1; D: -; J: TRBJ2-1; size: -; DNA: TGCGCCAGCAGTCAAGCTGGGGGGTTTGAGCAGTTCTTC; CDR3: CASSQAGGFEQFF
length: 12; V: TRBV5-1; D: -; J: TRBJ2-7; size: many; DNA: TGCGCCAGCAGCTCGGGACTTTGGGAGCAGTACTTC; CDR3: CASSSGLWEQYF
length: 14; V: TRBV28; D: -; J: TRBJ2-1; size: many; DNA: TGTGCCAGTCGCGACCTGAGCTCCTACAATGAGCAGTTCTTC; CDR3: CASRDLSSYNEQFF
length: 19; V: TRBV7-2; D: TRBD2; J: TRBJ2-3; size: many; DNA: TGTGCCAGCAGCTTAGTGGGTAGGGCTAGCGGGGGGATCACAGATACGCAGTATTTT; CDR3: CASSLVGRASGGITDTQYF
length: 13; V: TRBV28; D: -; J: TRBJ2-7; size: many; DNA: TGTGCCAGCACTCAACAGGGTATTTCCGAGCAGTACTTC; CDR3: CASTQQGISEQYF
length: 14; V: TRBV2; D: TRBD1; J: TRBJ1-5; size: many; DNA: TGTGCCAGCAGTGATTCAGGGGGCTATCAGCCCCAGCATTTT; CDR3: CASSDSGGYQPQHF
length: 15; V: TRBV29-1; D: -; J: TRBJ2-6; size: many; DNA: TGCAGCGTTTCGCGCAGGGCATCTGGGGCCAACGTCCTGACTTTC; CDR3: CSVSRRASGANVLTF
length: 13; V: TRBV9; D: -; J: TRBJ2-5; size: many; DNA: TGTGCCAGCAGCGTATCCCGCCAAGAGACCCAGTACTTC; CDR3: CASSVSRQETQYF
length: 15; V: TRBV4-2; D: TRBD2; J: TRBJ2-3; size: medium-sized; DNA: TGTGCCAGCAGCCGCGGGACTAGCGGTGGAGATACGCAGTATTTT; CDR3: CASSRGTSGGDTQYF
length: 14; V: TRBV5-1; D: -; J: TRBJ2-5; size: many; DNA: TGCGCCAGCAGCTTGTCTCCCGGACAAGAGACCCAGTACTTC; CDR3: CASSLSPGQETQYF
length: 12; V: TRBV29-1; D: TRBD1; J: TRBJ1-1; size: many; DNA: TGCAGCGTCCGGACAGGGGCTTTGCAAGCTTTCTTT; CDR3: CSVRTGALQAFF
length: 14; V: TRBV7-9; D: -; J: TRBJ1-1; size: -; DNA: TGTACCAGAAGCTCGTGGAGGGACCCGGGTGAAGCTTTCTTT; CDR3: CTRSSWRDPGEAFF
length: 12; V: TRBV20-1; D: -; J: TRBJ2-3; size: -; DNA: TGCAGTGACCACCTTGTTTCAGATATGCAGTATTTT; CDR3: CSDHLVSDMQYF
length: 13; V: TRBV6-5; D: TRBD2; J: TRBJ2-4; size: many; DNA: TGTGCCAGCAGCCCGGGGGGGACTAACATTCAGTACTTC; CDR3: CASSPGGTNIQYF
length: 12; V: TRBV20-1; D: TRBD1; J: TRBJ1-1; size: many; DNA: TGCAGTGCCCCCCCCAGGGGGCATGAAGCTTTCTTT; CDR3: CSAPPRGHEAFF
length: 16; V: TRBV11-2; D: -; J: TRBJ2-1; size: many; DNA: TGTGCCAGCAGCTCCGGTCTAGCGCGAATATTCAATGAGCAGTTCTTC; CDR3: CASSSGLARIFNEQFF
length: 13; V: TRBV11-3; D: -; J: TRBJ1-2; size: few; DNA: TGTGCCAGCAGCCGGACAGTTCCATATGGCTACACCTTC; CDR3: CASSRTVPYGYTF
length: 13; V: TRBV27; D: TRBD2; J: TRBJ2-7; size: -; DNA: TGTGCCAGCATGACTAGCCTAGCGGGCGAGCAGTACTTC; CDR3: CASMTSLAGEQYF
length: 17; V: TRBV24-1; D: TRBD2; J: TRBJ2-3; size: -; DNA: TGTGCCACCAGTGAGGTTACTAGCGGGGGGCCGCGGGATACGCAGTATTTT; CDR3: CATSEVTSGGPRDTQYF
length: 14; V: TRBV5-1; D: TRBD1; J: TRBJ1-2; size: many; DNA: TGCGCCAGCAGCTGGCCCGGGACAGATTATGGCTACACCTTC; CDR3: CASSWPGTDYGYTF
length: 17; V: TRBV6-2/TRBV6-3; D: -; J: TRBJ2-7; size: many; DNA: TGTGCCAGCAGTTACTCGTTCCGACAGATTACCTCCTACGAGCAGTACTTC; CDR3: CASSYSFRQITSYEQYF
length: 14; V: TRBV12-3/TRBV12-4; D: -; J: TRBJ2-2; size: -; DNA: TGTGCCAGCTCGGGACGGGTGAACACCGGGGAGCTGTTTTTT; CDR3: CASSGRVNTGELFF
length: 16; V: TRBV7-9; D: TRBD2; J: TRBJ2-7; size: -; DNA: TGTGCCAGCAGCCCGGCCCGTAGCGGGGGGATCTACGAGCAGTACTTC; CDR3: CASSPARSGGIYEQYF
length: 15; V: TRBV7-3; D: -; J: TRBJ2-1; size: many; DNA: TGTGCCAGCAGCTTAGGTCTAGGCTCCTACAATGAGCAGTTCTTC; CDR3: CASSLGLGSYNEQFF
length: 15; V: TRBV5-6; D: TRBD1; J: TRBJ1-5; size: -; DNA: TGTGCCAGCAGTCGGGACAGGGGGTCGGGTCAGCCCCAGCATTTT; CDR3: CASSRDRGSGQPQHF
length: 13; V: TRBV25-1; D: TRBD1; J: TRBJ2-1; size: -; DNA: TGTGCCAGCAGGGACAGGGGTGTAGGGGAGCAGTTCTTC; CDR3: CASRDRGVGEQFF
length: 15; V: TRBV5-1; D: TRBD1; J: TRBJ1-5; size: few; DNA: TGCGCCAGCAGCTTGTCCGGGACAGACCTTCAGCCCCAGCATTTT; CDR3: CASSLSGTDLQPQHF
length: 13; V: TRBV20-1; D: -; J: TRBJ1-2; size: -; DNA: TGCAGTGCCTTGCTTGAGGGCCGCTATGGCTACACCTTC; CDR3: CSALLEGRYGYTF
length: 15; V: TRBV27; D: TRBD2; J: TRBJ2-1; size: many; DNA: TGTGCCAGCAGTTTACTAGCGGGGCTCGTCAATGAGCAGTTCTTC; CDR3: CASSLLAGLVNEQFF
length: 17; V: TRBV4-1; D: -; J: TRBJ2-3; size: many; DNA: TGCGCCAGCAGCCAAGATGCTGGGGGGACTAGCACAGATACGCAGTATTTT; CDR3: CASSQDAGGTSTDTQYF
length: 14; V: TRBV5-1; D: -; J: TRBJ2-7; size: -; DNA: TGCGCCAGCAGCCCCGACCCAGGGCGCTACGAGCAGTACTTC; CDR3: CASSPDPGRYEQYF
length: 14; V: TRBV6-5; D: -; J: TRBJ2-7; size: many; DNA: TGTGCCAGCAGTCACATACGGGACACCTACGAGCAGTACTTC; CDR3: CASSHIRDTYEQYF
length: 14; V: TRBV5-6; D: -; J: TRBJ2-2; size: many; DNA: TGTGCCAGCAGCTTGTTACGGGATACCGGGGAGCTGTTTTTT; CDR3: CASSLLRDTGELFF
length: 15; V: TRBV5-5; D: -; J: TRBJ1-4; size: many; DNA: TGTGCCAGCAGTGAGGGGACACCAACTAATGAAAAACTGTTTTTT; CDR3: CASSEGTPTNEKLFF
length: 14; V: TRBV29-1; D: -; J: TRBJ2-3; size: few; DNA: TGCAGCGTTGAATCAGGGGCGGGAACAGATACGCAGTATTTT; CDR3: CSVESGAGTDTQYF
length: 14; V: TRBV9; D: -; J: TRBJ2-5; size: many; DNA: TGTGCCAGCAGCGTAGACGGCTCCCAAGAGACCCAGTACTTC; CDR3: CASSVDGSQETQYF
length: 16; V: TRBV3-1; D: TRBD2; J: TRBJ2-3; size: once; DNA: TGTGTCAGCAGCCCAATAGCGGGGACTAGCACAGATACGCAGTATTTT; CDR3: CVSSPIAGTSTDTQYF
length: 13; V: TRBV7-2; D: -; J: TRBJ2-5; size: -; DNA: TGTGCCAGCAGCTTAGCGGGGCCAGAGACCCAGTACTTC; CDR3: CASSLAGPETQYF
length: 15; V: TRBV10-1; D: -; J: TRBJ2-3; size: many; DNA: TGCGCCCGGGGCCGCAGAAATATCAGCACAGATACGCAGTATTTT; CDR3: CARGRRNISTDTQYF
length: 15; V: TRBV7-2; D: TRBD2; J: TRBJ2-3; size: few; DNA: TGTGCCAGCAGCTTAGTAGGGACTAACACAGATACGCAGTATTTT; CDR3: CASSLVGTNTDTQYF
length: 15; V: TRBV5-5; D: TRBD1; J: TRBJ2-2; size: many; DNA: TGTGCCAGCAGCGAGGGACAGACGAACACCGGGGAGCTGTTTTTT; CDR3: CASSEGQTNTGELFF
length: 13; V: TRBV12-3/TRBV12-4; D: -; J: TRBJ2-7; size: few; DNA: TGTGCCAGCAGTCACAGGTACCGGGGCGAGCAGTACTTC; CDR3: CASSHRYRGEQYF